These T cell receptor beta chains were read from a single sample in a study of blood T cell repertoires in COVID-19. This table comes from immunoSEQ multiplex PCR, and its TCRdb copy is limited to in-frame clones, with some not included. The sample contains about 440,000 clones, 88% of which appear only once. Sequenced: peripheral blood. These receptors were taken from a woman in her fifties or sixties with COVID-19, enrolled during active disease. The CDR3 runs from the conserved cysteine through the conserved F or W. Fields, in order: clone size, D gene, V gene, J gene, CDR3 DNA, CDR3 protein. D genes are given only for firm matches. A row's size may be missing; if present it is once, few, many or a size class.

abundance: -
d_gene: -
v_gene: TRBV5-6
j_gene: TRBJ1-5
CDR3nt: TGTGCCAGCAGCTCCGGGACATTTAATCAGCCCCAGCATTTT
CDR3aa: CASSSGTFNQPQHF

abundance: -
d_gene: -
v_gene: TRBV3-1/TRBV3-2
j_gene: TRBJ1-2
CDR3nt: TGTGCCAGCAGCCAATACCAACCGGGACACCTGATGGATGGCTACACCTTC
CDR3aa: CASSQYQPGHLMDGYTF

abundance: few
d_gene: TRBD1
v_gene: TRBV24-1
j_gene: TRBJ2-5
CDR3nt: TGTGCCACCAGAGGACAGGGGGCTGAGACCCAGTACTTC
CDR3aa: CATRGQGAETQYF

abundance: -
d_gene: -
v_gene: TRBV11-2
j_gene: TRBJ2-7
CDR3nt: TGTGCCAGCAGCTTAGCCCCCGGTTATGTCGAGCAGTACTTC
CDR3aa: CASSLAPGYVEQYF

abundance: few
d_gene: TRBD1
v_gene: TRBV5-6
j_gene: TRBJ1-1
CDR3nt: TGTGCCAGCAGCTTAGAATTACGGACAGGGGAGACTGAAGCTTTCTTT
CDR3aa: CASSLELRTGETEAFF

abundance: once
d_gene: -
v_gene: TRBV3-1/TRBV3-2
j_gene: TRBJ2-1
CDR3nt: TGTGCCAGCAGCTGGACTGGCTACAATGAGCAGTTCTTC
CDR3aa: CASSWTGYNEQFF

abundance: -
d_gene: -
v_gene: TRBV7-3
j_gene: TRBJ2-5
CDR3nt: TGTGCCAGCAGCACCAGGGCTGGGTTCTGGGAGACCCAGTACTTC
CDR3aa: CASSTRAGFWETQYF

abundance: -
d_gene: TRBD1
v_gene: TRBV6-6
j_gene: TRBJ1-5
CDR3nt: TGTGCCAGCAGACCACGACAGGGGGATAGCAATCAGCCCCAGCATTTT
CDR3aa: CASRPRQGDSNQPQHF

abundance: -
d_gene: -
v_gene: TRBV5-6
j_gene: TRBJ2-1
CDR3nt: TGTGCCAGCAGCTTGGGGAGCTCCTACAATGAGCAGTTCTTC
CDR3aa: CASSLGSSYNEQFF

abundance: -
d_gene: -
v_gene: TRBV6-2/TRBV6-3
j_gene: TRBJ2-1
CDR3nt: TGTGCCAGCAGCCCTCCGAAGGGGCAACGTCCGTACAATGAGCAGTTCTTC
CDR3aa: CASSPPKGQRPYNEQFF

abundance: -
d_gene: TRBD2
v_gene: TRBV19
j_gene: TRBJ2-4
CDR3nt: TGTGCCAGTACTGACGGGACTAGCGGGGTTAAAAACATTCAGTACTTC
CDR3aa: CASTDGTSGVKNIQYF

abundance: -
d_gene: -
v_gene: TRBV6-5
j_gene: TRBJ1-2
CDR3nt: TGTGCCAGCAGTTACTCGCCGGGACAAGGATTTGGCTACACCTTC
CDR3aa: CASSYSPGQGFGYTF

abundance: -
d_gene: -
v_gene: TRBV3-1/TRBV3-2
j_gene: TRBJ1-3
CDR3nt: TGTGCCAGCAGCCAAGGCGTTCGTCGCTCTGGAAACACCATATATTTT
CDR3aa: CASSQGVRRSGNTIYF

abundance: -
d_gene: -
v_gene: TRBV11-3
j_gene: TRBJ2-7
CDR3nt: TGTGCCAGCAGCTTTAACAGGGCCGCAGGCGAGCAGTACTTC
CDR3aa: CASSFNRAAGEQYF

abundance: -
d_gene: -
v_gene: TRBV3-1/TRBV3-2
j_gene: TRBJ2-1
CDR3nt: TGTGCCAGCAGCCAAGGTGCTACAGGGTACAGTGAGCAGTTCTTC
CDR3aa: CASSQGATGYSEQFF

abundance: once
d_gene: TRBD2
v_gene: TRBV19
j_gene: TRBJ2-7
CDR3nt: TGTGCCAGTAGCAAAAGCTTAGCGGGGGGAATCCTCTCCTACGAGCAGTACTTC
CDR3aa: CASSKSLAGGILSYEQYF

abundance: -
d_gene: -
v_gene: TRBV5-5
j_gene: TRBJ2-1
CDR3nt: TGTGCCAGCGACTCATGGGTGAATGAGCAGTTCTTC
CDR3aa: CASDSWVNEQFF

abundance: -
d_gene: -
v_gene: TRBV5-4
j_gene: TRBJ2-3
CDR3nt: TGTGCCAGCAGCTCCGGGACAGTCCGGGGGAAAGATACGCAGTATTTT
CDR3aa: CASSSGTVRGKDTQYF

abundance: -
d_gene: TRBD2
v_gene: TRBV30
j_gene: TRBJ2-3
CDR3nt: TGTGCCTGGAGTCGAGCGGGGGGGCGAACAGATACGCAGTATTTT
CDR3aa: CAWSRAGGRTDTQYF

abundance: -
d_gene: TRBD1
v_gene: TRBV5-4
j_gene: TRBJ2-3
CDR3nt: TGTGCCAGCAGCTTTAGCCAGGGACAGGGATCAGATACGCAGTATTTT
CDR3aa: CASSFSQGQGSDTQYF

abundance: -
d_gene: -
v_gene: TRBV30
j_gene: TRBJ2-5
CDR3nt: TGTGCCTGGAACTGGGGGGTTCAAGAGACCCAGTACTTC
CDR3aa: CAWNWGVQETQYF

abundance: -
d_gene: -
v_gene: TRBV4-1
j_gene: TRBJ1-1
CDR3nt: TGCGCCAGCAGCCAAGATAACTTGAACACTGAAGCTTTCTTT
CDR3aa: CASSQDNLNTEAFF

abundance: -
d_gene: -
v_gene: TRBV27
j_gene: TRBJ1-6
CDR3nt: TGTGCCAGCAGTTTCGGGCAGGGGAATTCACCCCTCCACTTT
CDR3aa: CASSFGQGNSPLHF

abundance: -
d_gene: TRBD1
v_gene: TRBV5-1
j_gene: TRBJ1-2
CDR3nt: TGCGCCAGCAGCCCACGGGACAGGGGGCGAATGAACTATGGCTACACCTTC
CDR3aa: CASSPRDRGRMNYGYTF

abundance: -
d_gene: TRBD1
v_gene: TRBV6-6
j_gene: TRBJ1-1
CDR3nt: TGTGCCAGCAGTTCCTTGACAGGGCAAGAAGCTTTCTTT
CDR3aa: CASSSLTGQEAFF

abundance: -
d_gene: TRBD2
v_gene: TRBV6-6
j_gene: TRBJ2-3
CDR3nt: TGTGCCAGCAGTTACTGGACTAGCGGGGGCACAGATACGCAGTATTTT
CDR3aa: CASSYWTSGGTDTQYF

abundance: -
d_gene: TRBD2
v_gene: TRBV13
j_gene: TRBJ2-3
CDR3nt: TGTGCCAGCAGCTCTATAGCGGGGGAGGGGCCAGATACGCAGTATTTT
CDR3aa: CASSSIAGEGPDTQYF

abundance: few
d_gene: -
v_gene: TRBV30
j_gene: TRBJ1-6
CDR3nt: TGTGCCTGGAGTGTAAAGGGGGATTCACCCCTCCACTTT
CDR3aa: CAWSVKGDSPLHF

abundance: -
d_gene: TRBD1
v_gene: TRBV6-5
j_gene: TRBJ1-2
CDR3nt: TGTGCCAGCAGGACAGGGCTATATGGCTACACCTTC
CDR3aa: CASRTGLYGYTF

abundance: -
d_gene: -
v_gene: TRBV7-9
j_gene: TRBJ1-3
CDR3nt: TGTGCCAGCAGCTTAAGTGTCGACAGCTCTGGAAACACCATATATTTT
CDR3aa: CASSLSVDSSGNTIYF

abundance: -
d_gene: -
v_gene: TRBV11-2
j_gene: TRBJ2-3
CDR3nt: TGTGCCAGCAGCTTAGCTACAGATACGCAGTATTTT
CDR3aa: CASSLATDTQYF

abundance: -
d_gene: -
v_gene: TRBV3-1/TRBV3-2
j_gene: TRBJ2-1
CDR3nt: TGTGCCAGCAGCCAAGATGTCGGAGGGTACAATGAGCAGTTCTTC
CDR3aa: CASSQDVGGYNEQFF

abundance: -
d_gene: -
v_gene: TRBV7-9
j_gene: TRBJ1-2
CDR3nt: TGTGCCAGCAGCTTAGCCGGGGGGCCCTCCTATGGCTACACCTTC
CDR3aa: CASSLAGGPSYGYTF

abundance: -
d_gene: TRBD2
v_gene: TRBV3-1/TRBV3-2
j_gene: TRBJ2-7
CDR3nt: TGTGCCAGCAGCCCGCAGAGCGGGGGCTCCTACGAGCAGTACTTC
CDR3aa: CASSPQSGGSYEQYF

abundance: -
d_gene: TRBD2
v_gene: TRBV7-2
j_gene: TRBJ2-7
CDR3nt: TGTGCCAGCAGTTTGAGCGCAGCGGGAGCCAGCTACGAGCAGTACTTC
CDR3aa: CASSLSAAGASYEQYF

abundance: -
d_gene: TRBD1
v_gene: TRBV6-1
j_gene: TRBJ2-2
CDR3nt: TGTGCCAGCAGTGTCCCGGGACAGGGCGGGAGCGGGGAGCTGTTTTTT
CDR3aa: CASSVPGQGGSGELFF

abundance: -
d_gene: TRBD1
v_gene: TRBV4-1
j_gene: TRBJ1-6
CDR3nt: TGCGCCAGCGGGGGGCAGGGGGAGTCACCCCTCCACTTT
CDR3aa: CASGGQGESPLHF

abundance: -
d_gene: -
v_gene: TRBV2
j_gene: TRBJ1-1
CDR3nt: TGTGCCAGCAGTGCCGGAGGGCTCACTGAAGCTTTCTTT
CDR3aa: CASSAGGLTEAFF

abundance: -
d_gene: -
v_gene: TRBV12-3/TRBV12-4
j_gene: TRBJ2-4
CDR3nt: TGTGCCAGCAGTTTCGGGGATTTTCAGTACTTC
CDR3aa: CASSFGDFQYF

abundance: -
d_gene: -
v_gene: TRBV5-1
j_gene: TRBJ2-1
CDR3nt: TGCGCCAGCAGCTTGACTGATAGCTCCTACAATGAGCAGTTCTTC
CDR3aa: CASSLTDSSYNEQFF

abundance: -
d_gene: -
v_gene: TRBV3-1/TRBV3-2
j_gene: TRBJ1-1
CDR3nt: TGTGCCAGCAGCCAAGAATGGGAGGGGAGGGCTGAAGCTTTCTTT
CDR3aa: CASSQEWEGRAEAFF

abundance: -
d_gene: TRBD2
v_gene: TRBV10-1
j_gene: TRBJ2-2
CDR3nt: TGCGCCAGCTCACCGACTAGCGGGGCTTCCGGGGAGCTGTTTTTT
CDR3aa: CASSPTSGASGELFF

abundance: -
d_gene: TRBD1
v_gene: TRBV11-1
j_gene: TRBJ1-2
CDR3nt: TGTGCCAGCAGCCCCAGGACAGGGCCAGGCTATGGCTACACCTTC
CDR3aa: CASSPRTGPGYGYTF

abundance: few
d_gene: -
v_gene: TRBV4-1
j_gene: TRBJ1-3
CDR3nt: TGCGCCAGCAGCCAAGATTGGTCAGGACTTGGAAACACCATATATTTT
CDR3aa: CASSQDWSGLGNTIYF

abundance: -
d_gene: -
v_gene: TRBV5-1
j_gene: TRBJ2-7
CDR3nt: TGCGCCAGCAGCTTTGACGGGTACGAGCAGTACTTC
CDR3aa: CASSFDGYEQYF

abundance: -
d_gene: -
v_gene: TRBV28
j_gene: TRBJ1-2
CDR3nt: TGTGCCAGCAGTAAGGGGAGGAACTATGGCTACACCTTC
CDR3aa: CASSKGRNYGYTF

abundance: -
d_gene: TRBD1
v_gene: TRBV2
j_gene: TRBJ1-2
CDR3nt: TGTGCCAGCAGGCTTACCCCGACAGGGGACAAAGGCTACACCTTC
CDR3aa: CASRLTPTGDKGYTF

abundance: -
d_gene: -
v_gene: TRBV19
j_gene: TRBJ1-5
CDR3nt: TGTGCCAGTAGTATCCCCGCGGGAAGGTTTGGCAATCAGCCCCAGCATTTT
CDR3aa: CASSIPAGRFGNQPQHF

abundance: -
d_gene: -
v_gene: TRBV6-2/TRBV6-3
j_gene: TRBJ2-5
CDR3nt: TGTGCCAGCAGTTACCTTTCGTCGGAGACCCAGTACTTC
CDR3aa: CASSYLSSETQYF

abundance: -
d_gene: -
v_gene: TRBV21-1
j_gene: TRBJ2-7
CDR3nt: TGTGCCAGCAGCGGAGGATACCGACGGAGCTACGAGCAGTACTTC
CDR3aa: CASSGGYRRSYEQYF

abundance: once
d_gene: TRBD1
v_gene: TRBV6-5
j_gene: TRBJ1-1
CDR3nt: TGTGCCAGCAGTACCGGGACAGGGGAGGTCGAAGCTTTCTTT
CDR3aa: CASSTGTGEVEAFF

abundance: -
d_gene: -
v_gene: TRBV3-1/TRBV3-2
j_gene: TRBJ2-2
CDR3nt: TGTGCCAGCAGCCAACTTCGGGGAAGGAACACCGGGGAGCTGTTTTTT
CDR3aa: CASSQLRGRNTGELFF

abundance: -
d_gene: -
v_gene: TRBV2
j_gene: TRBJ1-1
CDR3nt: TGTGCCAGCAGTGGACAGGCAAACACTGAAGCTTTCTTT
CDR3aa: CASSGQANTEAFF

abundance: -
d_gene: -
v_gene: TRBV5-1
j_gene: TRBJ2-1
CDR3nt: TGCGCCAGCAGCTTGGGGGCCGGCCCTTTCGATGAGCAGTTCTTC
CDR3aa: CASSLGAGPFDEQFF

abundance: few
d_gene: TRBD1
v_gene: TRBV28
j_gene: TRBJ1-3
CDR3nt: TGTGCCAGCAGTTTCCTAGGGACAGCCGTTAGCATATATTTT
CDR3aa: CASSFLGTAVSIYF